One and the same sample provided the 32 T cell receptor beta chains below, sequenced in a study of blood T cell repertoires in COVID-19. The repertoire was sequenced with immunoSEQ multiplex PCR; TCRdb's copy has only in-frame clones and lacks some. The sample has tens of thousands of clones; more than 70% are singletons. Specimen: peripheral blood. These receptors came from a woman aged 80 or over with acute or convalescent COVID-19.

The chain carries TRBV9 and TRBJ1-1; 7 bases are a match to TRBD1. CDR3 length: 16 residues. Germline CDR1 is SGDLS and CDR2 is YYNGEE. The J segment lost 3 bases and the V segment lost 0 bases, leaving 8 bases of the junction unmatched. CDR3 amino acids: CASSVGGGGSDTEAFF. For the CDR3, the DNA is TGTGCCAGCAGCGTAGGAGGGGGCGGTTCGGACACTGAAGCTTTCTTT.

The V gene is TRBV4-2, the J gene TRBJ1-2; 8 bases align to TRBD1. Germline values: CDR1 LGHNA, CDR2 YNFKEQ. Unmatched junction bases numbered 17, after V lost 4 bases and J lost 4 bases. The CDR3 length is 18 residues. The CDR3 sequence: CASSLNHGQGGGIYGYTF. In DNA form, the CDR3 reads TGTGCCAGCAGCCTCAATCACGGACAGGGTGGGGGTATCTATGGCTACACCTTC.

This chain links TRBV6-5 with TRBJ2-2, with D possibly matching TRBD1 (6 bases). This CDR3 is built from 15 residues. Germline CDR1 reads MNHEY; CDR2 reads SVGAGI. Trimming left V 6 bases short and J 5 bases short, with 16 bases between. The CDR3 DNA reads as TGTGCCAGCAGCAGGACAGTTTGGGGAACCGGGGAGCTGTTTTTT. This gives the protein CASSRTVWGTGELFF.

This chain connects TRBV19 to TRBJ1-2; possibly TRBD1 for D (5 bases). This CDR3 region has 15 residues. Germline lookup yields CDR1 LNHDA and CDR2 SQIVND (reference sequence). V lost 1 base, J lost 0 bases, and 9 bases lay in between. The DNA for the CDR3 is TGTGCCAGTAGTATAGCGGGAGGGGCTAACTATGGCTACACCTTC. This sequence encodes CASSIAGGANYGYTF.

The chain combines TRBV18 with TRBJ2-5; weak D call: TRBD1 (5 bases). CDR3 length: 14 amino acids. Trimming removed 2 bases at V and 5 bases at J, with 12 bases between. The germline V gene has CDR1 KGHSH and CDR2 LQKENI. As DNA, the CDR3 is TGTGCCAGCTCACCATTTCAGGGTTGGGAGACCCAGTACTTC. It specifies CASSPFQGWETQYF.

V is TRBV9 and J is TRBJ1-1; D call uncertain. The CDR3 covers 13 residues. V was clipped by 0 bases and J by 8 bases, with 11 bases between them. Germline CDR1 SGDLS, CDR2 YYNGEE. The CDR3 coding sequence is TGTGCCAGCAGCGTAGGCGGCTCAACGGAAGCTTTCTTT. Its translation: CASSVGGSTEAFF. Filled out from reference TRBV9 and TRBJ1-1, the complete variable domain reads DSGVTQTPKHLITATGQRVTLRCSPRSGDLSVYWYQQSLDQGLQFLIQYYNGEERAKGNILERFSAQQFPDLHSELNLSSLELGDSALYFCASSVGGSTEAFFGQGTRLTVV.

The V gene is TRBV6-4, the J gene TRBJ1-1, with D possibly TRBD1 on 6 matching bases. Trimming stripped 6 bases from V and 2 bases from J, with 13 bases between. The CDR3 spans 14 residues. Germline loops: CDR1 MRHNA, CDR2 SNTAGT. Here the CDR3 DNA reads TGTGCCAGCAGCCCGGGACACCCAAACACTGAAGCTTTCTTT. Residues: CASSPGHPNTEAFF.

This chain connects TRBV2 to TRBJ2-7, with 10 bases lining up with TRBD1. CDR1 is SNHLY, CDR2 FYNNEI, per germline. Trimming took 8 bases from V and 4 from J; bases not matched to a gene: 5. The length of the CDR3 is 13 residues. In DNA, the CDR3 is TGTGCCAGCGACAGGGGGCCGATTTACGAGCAGTACTTC. Its protein product is CASDRGPIYEQYF.

A note on this clone: Compared with germline, one end of the junction differs, possibly owing to a read error. The J gene is TRBJ1-3, the V gene TRBV7-2; D gene uncertain. The CDR3 is 14 amino acids. CDR1 and CDR2 from the germline V gene are SGHTA and FQGNSA. The chain's CDR3 is CASTLPSSGNTIYF. CDR3 DNA: TGTGCCAGCACCTTACCGAGTTCTGGAAACACCATATATTTT.

The rearrangement links TRBV29-1 to TRBJ1-2; D is perhaps TRBD1 (6 bases). The germline V and J ends were trimmed by 6 bases and 2 bases, with 10 bases remaining between them. CDR3 size: 12 residues. Germline V lookup: CDR1 SQVTM, CDR2 ANQGSEA. The CDR3 DNA follows: TGCAGCGTGGGGGGGCCCAACTATGGCTACACCTTC. This gives the protein CSVGGPNYGYTF.

The V and J genes are TRBV6-6 and TRBJ2-7, with D perhaps TRBD2 (6 bases). Trimming removed 7 bases at V and 6 bases at J, with 22 bases between. The CDR3 spans 15 residues. Per the germline V gene, CDR1 is MNHNY and CDR2 is SVGAGI (reference sequence). The CDR3 region has the DNA TGTGCCAGCACCCAGAGCGGGCTTCGAAGAGGCGAGCAGTACTTC. Protein: CASTQSGLRRGEQYF.

The rearrangement joins TRBV18 to TRBJ1-1, with D maybe TRBD1 (6 bases). The V end was cut by 2 bases, the J end by 1 base, with 8 bases between. This CDR3 is 14 amino acids long. Germline-derived CDR1 and CDR2 are KGHSH and LQKENI. CDR3 loop: CASSPTGTNTEAFF. CDR3 DNA: TGTGCCAGCTCACCAACAGGGACGAACACTGAAGCTTTCTTT.

The chain has TRBV7-8 and TRBJ2-1; 7 nucleotides agree with TRBD1. There are 16 residues in the CDR3. Germline V gene sequence: CDR1 SGHVS, CDR2 FQNEAQ. The V gene end was trimmed by 4 bases and the J gene end by 4 bases; junction bases not matched to a gene: 10. CDR3: CASSSDRALSYNEQFF. In DNA form, the CDR3 reads TGTGCCAGCAGCTCAGACAGGGCCCTTTCTTACAATGAGCAGTTCTTC.

The chain joins TRBV7-2 to TRBJ1-4; D not certain. V was clipped by 5 bases and J by 11 bases, with 12 bases between them. Germline V gene data show CDR1 as SGHTA and CDR2 as FQGNSA. The CDR3 has 12 amino acids. CDR3 amino acids: CASSLPGMKLFF. CDR3 sequence (DNA): TGTGCCAGCAGCCTGCCCGGGATGAAACTGTTTTTT.

The rearrangement links TRBV28 to TRBJ2-2; 11 nucleotides agree with TRBD1. CDR1 is MDHEN, CDR2 SYDVKM, per germline. After removal of 5 bases from V and 5 bases from J, the junction contained 4 bases not matched to a gene. This CDR3 is 15 amino acids long. CDR3 bases: TGTGCCAGCAGTCTCGGACAGGGGGCAACCGGGGAGCTGTTTTTT. Translated, it gives CASSLGQGATGELFF.

The chain has TRBV13 and TRBJ2-1, with TRBD1 as a possible D gene (7 bases). The length of the CDR3 is 15 residues. Trimming pared 0 bases from V and 6 bases from J, leaving 12 bases between. Germline V gene sequence: CDR1 PRHDT, CDR2 FYEKMQ (reference sequence). CDR3 in amino acids: CASSLGQGRSNEQFF. Here the CDR3 DNA reads TGTGCCAGCAGCTTAGGACAGGGGAGGAGCAATGAGCAGTTCTTC.

The rearrangement joins TRBV2 to TRBJ2-5, with 10 bases that match TRBD2. The CDR3 is 16 amino acids. V lost 1 base to trimming and J lost 0 bases; unmatched junction nucleotides: 2. Germline assignment: CDR1 SNHLY and CDR2 FYNNEI. CDR3 residues: CASSEVLAGDQETQYF. The CDR3 region has the DNA TGTGCCAGCAGTGAAGTCCTAGCGGGGGACCAAGAGACCCAGTACTTC.

The rearrangement joins TRBV28 to TRBJ2-5; the D is unclear. The CDR3 has 15 residues. Germline V gives CDR1 MDHEN, CDR2 SYDVKM. Trimming shortened V by 2 bases and J by 2 bases, and 12 bases separated the two germline ends. The CDR3 spells CASSLSWQAQETQYF. The CDR3 coding sequence is TGTGCCAGCAGTTTAAGTTGGCAGGCTCAAGAGACCCAGTACTTC.

V gene TRBV21-1 combines with J gene TRBJ1-2; the listed D gene, TRBD1, was not tested against the DNA. TRBV21-1 is a listed pseudogene. This CDR3 is built from 16 residues. CDR3 sequence (DNA): TGTGCCAGCACTCCGGTAACGACAGGGGGCGTCTATGGCTACACCTTC. It translates to CASTPVTTGGVYGYTF.

The chain links TRBV20-1 to TRBJ1-1; D not resolved. Germline V CDR1 and CDR2: DFQATT, SNEGSKA (reference sequence). The CDR3 length is 11 residues. V gave up 3 bases and J gave up 5 bases, with 7 bases separating them. CDR3 region: CSARRETEAFF. CDR3 nucleotides: TGCAGTGCTAGGCGGGAGACTGAAGCTTTCTTT.

This clone was seen a few times. This chain joins TRBV11-3 and TRBJ1-1; 7 positions match TRBD1. CDR3 length equals 13 residues. Trimming at V came to 5 bases and at J to 1 base, leaving 1 base not matched to a gene. Per the germline V gene, CDR1 is SGHNT and CDR2 is YENEEA. The CDR3: CASSAGGNTEAFF. CDR3 sequence (DNA): TGTGCCAGCAGCGCAGGGGGGAACACTGAAGCTTTCTTT.

The rearrangement joins TRBV28 to TRBJ2-7; 8 nucleotides line up with TRBD2. This CDR3 comprises 16 residues. J lost 1 base, V lost 3 bases, and 8 bases had no gene match. Germline-derived CDR1 and CDR2 are MDHEN and SYDVKM. In nucleotides, the CDR3 is TGTGCCAGCAGTTTTCCTAGCGGGCATGCATCCTACGAGCAGTACTTC. Translated, it gives CASSFPSGHASYEQYF.

This chain connects TRBV7-9 to TRBJ1-2; D is uncertain. There are 14 residues in the CDR3. Germline CDR1 is SEHNR and CDR2 is FQNEAQ (reference sequence). The germline V and J ends were trimmed by 0 bases and 2 bases, with 7 bases remaining between them. The CDR3 DNA follows: TGTGCCAGCAGCTTAGCGGCTGTGAACTATGGCTACACCTTC. It specifies CASSLAAVNYGYTF.

V usage is TRBV27 and J usage is TRBJ2-3; 10 nucleotides match TRBD2. Germline assignment: CDR1 MNHEY and CDR2 SMNVEV (reference sequence). This CDR3 comprises 15 residues. V lost 5 bases to trimming and J lost 9 bases; unmatched junction nucleotides: 11. CDR3 loop: CASSLLAGIHSTQYF. In DNA form, the CDR3 reads TGTGCCAGCAGTCTACTAGCGGGGATCCACTCGACGCAGTATTTT.

This rearrangement joins TRBV5-1 to TRBJ1-3, with D possibly matching TRBD1 (5 bases). Trimming removed 2 bases at V and 0 bases at J, with 9 bases between. The CDR3 is made up of 15 amino acids. From germline, CDR1 is SGHRS and CDR2 YFSETQ. The CDR3 reads CASSLNRFSGNTIYF. The CDR3 nucleotides read TGCGCCAGCAGCTTAAACAGGTTCTCTGGAAACACCATATATTTT.

The chain employs TRBV15 and TRBJ2-2, with 8 bases aligning to TRBD1. The germline gives CDR1 LNHNV, CDR2 YYDKDF (reference sequence). Unmatched junction bases numbered 4, after V lost 0 bases and J lost 7 bases. The CDR3 consists of 15 residues. CDR3 residues: CATSRERTGIGELFF. In nucleotides, the CDR3 is TGTGCCACCAGCAGAGAAAGGACAGGGATCGGGGAGCTGTTTTTT.

This clone was seen more than once but under ten times. The rearrangement joins TRBV27 to TRBJ1-4; TRBD1 aligns across 7 bases. V lost 4 bases to trimming and J lost 4 bases; unmatched junction nucleotides: 6. The CDR3 totals 15 residues. The V gene's germline CDR1 is MNHEY and CDR2 SMNVEV (reference sequence). The CDR3 DNA is TGTGCCAGCAGTTCATGGGACAGCAGTAATGAAAAACTGTTTTTT. It specifies CASSSWDSSNEKLFF. Based on the CDR3 plus reference TRBV27 and TRBJ1-4, the full variable domain is EAQVTQNPRYLITVTGKKLTVTCSQNMNHEYMSWYRQDPGLGLRQIYYSMNVEVTDKGDVPEGYKVSRKEKRNFPLILESPSPNQTSLYFCASSSWDSSNEKLFFGSGTQLSVL.

V and J are TRBV3-1 (or the pseudogene TRBV3-2) and TRBJ2-7, with 7 bases identical to TRBD1. V lost 7 bases and J lost 1; bases outside the gene matches: 10. Germline V gives CDR1 LGHDT, CDR2 YNNKEL (reference sequence). The CDR3 length is 15 residues. The CDR3, as DNA: TGTGCCAGCACCCCCGGACTGGGACAGTCCTACGAGCAGTACTTC. Its translation is CASTPGLGQSYEQYF.

This clone has a handful of counts. The chain combines TRBV11-2 with TRBJ2-7; a possible D gene is TRBD1 (6 bases). V lost 1 base and J lost 5, with 12 bases in between. This CDR3 comprises 14 residues. Germline V CDR1 and CDR2: SGHAT, FQNNGV. This chain's CDR3 is CASSLVGAIHEQYF. In DNA form, the CDR3 reads TGTGCCAGCAGCTTAGTGGGGGCGATCCACGAGCAGTACTTC.

The table lists this clone with a count of one. This chain uses TRBV7-8 with TRBJ2-1, with D possibly TRBD2 on 5 matching bases. This CDR3 has 15 amino acids. V was shortened by 5 bases and J by 2 bases, with 13 bases between the two germline ends. Germline CDR1 SGHVS, CDR2 FQNEAQ. CDR3 DNA: TGTGCCAGCAGCCGCTCGCCGACTACCTACAATGAGCAGTTCTTC. Translated: CASSRSPTTYNEQFF.

The chain carries TRBV24-1 and TRBJ1-5; D is perhaps TRBD1 (6 bases). This CDR3 spans 19 amino acids. The germline V and J ends were trimmed by 2 bases and 0 bases, with 19 bases remaining between them. The germline CDR1 and CDR2 sequences are KGHDR and SFDVKD. The CDR3 DNA is TGTGCCACCAGTGATTCTGTGGGGGCAGGGTTCAATAGCAATCAGCCCCAGCATTTT. It encodes CATSDSVGAGFNSNQPQHF.

The V call is TRBV5-4, the J call TRBJ2-3; D gene uncertain. The CDR3 is made up of 11 amino acids. Trimming removed 1 base at V and 5 bases at J, with 2 bases between. Germline CDR1 and CDR2: SGHNT and YYREEE (reference sequence). The CDR3 loop reads CASSLLDTQYF. The CDR3 coding sequence is TGTGCCAGCAGCTTGCTAGATACGCAGTATTTT. The full variable domain, in which reference TRBV5-4 and TRBJ2-3 provide the parts outside the CDR3, is ETGVTQSPTHLIKTRGQQVTLRCSSQSGHNTVSWYQQALGQGPQFIFQYYREEENGRGNFPPRFSGLQFPNYSSELNVNALELDDSALYLCASSLLDTQYFGPGTRLTVL.